This TCR beta chain appears in the sequencing data of a study of long-term antiretroviral therapy in people with HIV. The assay, immunoSEQ v3.0, was run at survey level. Produced via immunoSEQ multiplex PCR; TCRdb's table is partial and in-frame only. Of 42,000 or so clones in the sample, approximately 87% were seen once. The CDR3 totals 15 residues. Trimming removed 2 bases from V and 3 bases from J, with 13 bases in between. Germline V gene lookup returns CDR1 ENHRY and CDR2 SYGVKD. Study-level findings and limits: All blood samples came from the years 2004 to 2017, possibly under older ART regimens.

Remarks on this clone: What it recognizes is unknown.

V usage is TRBV10-3 and J usage is TRBJ1-2, with D possibly TRBD1 on 6 matching bases. This receptor was obtained from a woman aged 45-60 years with HIV. Sequenced here: unsorted PBMCs, sampled 1.2 years after starting antiretroviral therapy. The DNA for the CDR3 is TGTGCCATCAGTGAGGGGGGGCCGGGTCACTATGGCTACACCTTC. It translates to CAISEGGPGHYGYTF.